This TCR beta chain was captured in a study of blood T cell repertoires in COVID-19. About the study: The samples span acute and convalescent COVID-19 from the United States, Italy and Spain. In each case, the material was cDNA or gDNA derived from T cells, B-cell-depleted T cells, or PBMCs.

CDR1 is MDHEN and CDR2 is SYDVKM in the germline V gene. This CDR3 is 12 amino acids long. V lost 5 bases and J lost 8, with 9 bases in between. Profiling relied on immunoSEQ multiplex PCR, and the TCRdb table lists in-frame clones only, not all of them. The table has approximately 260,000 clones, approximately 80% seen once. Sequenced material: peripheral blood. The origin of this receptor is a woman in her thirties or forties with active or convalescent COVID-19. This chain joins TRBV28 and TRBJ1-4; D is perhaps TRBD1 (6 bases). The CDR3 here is CASSPRGEKLFF. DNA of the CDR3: TGTGCCAGCAGTCCTAGGGGGGAAAAACTGTTTTTT.